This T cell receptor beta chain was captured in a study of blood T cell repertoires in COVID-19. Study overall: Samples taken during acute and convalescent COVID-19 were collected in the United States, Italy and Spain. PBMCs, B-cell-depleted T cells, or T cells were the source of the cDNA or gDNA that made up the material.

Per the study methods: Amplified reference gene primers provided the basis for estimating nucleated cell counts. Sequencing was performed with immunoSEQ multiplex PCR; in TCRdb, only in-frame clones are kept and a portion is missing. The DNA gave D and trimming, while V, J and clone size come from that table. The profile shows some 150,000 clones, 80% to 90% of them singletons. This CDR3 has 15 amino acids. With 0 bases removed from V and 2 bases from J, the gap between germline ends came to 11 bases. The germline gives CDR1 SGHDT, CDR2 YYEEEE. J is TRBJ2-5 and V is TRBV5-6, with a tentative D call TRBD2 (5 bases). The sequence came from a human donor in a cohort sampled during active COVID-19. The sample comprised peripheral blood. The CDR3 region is CASSLGLGGQETQYF. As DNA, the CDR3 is TGTGCCAGCAGCTTGGGGCTAGGCGGGCAAGAGACCCAGTACTTC.